This T cell receptor (beta chain) was observed in a study of T cell changes during pregnancy in multiple sclerosis (dated by TCRdb to the late 2010s). Describing the broader study: The study examined how the T cell repertoire changed over the course of pregnancy in women with multiple sclerosis.

As to this clone: The specificity of this receptor is unknown. One base away there is no much larger clone; base qualities are not given.

Libraries came from the immunoSEQ multiplex PCR assay. Sourced from immuneACCESS, this table was stored by TCRdb with only in-frame sequences that have V and J called. A share of the clones is absent; for the studies checked, an unresolved V gene accounts for under half, and the remainder has no known explanation. The sample records around 41,000 clones, roughly 93% of which are singletons. The top ten constitute roughly 1.4% of the sample. V loses 0 bases, J loses 3 bases, and the germline ends lie 13 bases apart. CDR1 is given as SGDLS and CDR2 as YYNGEE, both from the germline V gene. The CDR3 starts with the cysteine, ends with the phenylalanine, and has 16 residues. Left in the record is the CDR3 DNA by itself, 48 bases read in frame from the first base.

The source material was PBMCs (not recorded whether the cells were cultured). The chain joins TRBV9 to TRBJ2-1; the D gene may be TRBD1 or TRBD2, since each aligns over 5 bases. This TCR came from a female donor with multiple sclerosis, enrolled in a pregnancy study. The CDR3 corresponds to CASSVAGGLGYNEQFF. The DNA sequence is TGTGCCAGCAGCGTAGCTGGGGGATTGGGCTACAATGAGCAGTTCTTC.